The present entry profiles one T cell receptor beta chain with its context. This clonotype was detected once. The clone's antigen remains unknown. Nothing much larger sits one base from this clone, and base qualities are not available. This specimen belongs to a study of identical twins (dated by TCRdb to about 2016). In the study overall: To test whether fetal clonotypes persist, the study used deep sequencing on TCR alpha and beta repertoires from monozygotic twins, unrelated adults of various ages, and cord blood. To rule out contamination, the twin experiments were replicated at different times with different library preparation protocols.

CDR1 and CDR2 are read off the germline V gene (reference sequence) as LNHDA and SQIVND. From the cysteine through the phenylalanine, the CDR3 covers 15 amino acids. Only the CDR3 region is kept as DNA, spanning 45 bases read in frame from base 1. Trimming takes 4 bases off V and 10 bases off J; junction bases not matched to a gene: 13. Every donor in the study was a healthy Caucasian. Three pairs of female monozygotic twins, all aged roughly 18 to 29 years, made up the twin cohort. Positive isolation kits from Invitrogen were used to isolate CD4+ and CD8+ T cell populations. Library preparation employed 5' RACE. For sequencing, an Illumina HiSeq 2000 was employed. Template switching introduced a universal primer binding site; the final cDNA contained a unique molecular identifier, enabling accurate counting of TCR cDNA molecules. Specific primers in the conserved constant-segment region were used to synthesize first-strand cDNA for the TCR alpha and beta chains. To control for contamination, each cDNA library was double barcoded with a SMART-Mk sample barcode plus Illumina barcodes. TruSeq adapter sequences and Illumina sample barcodes were added in two successive PCR steps. The TCR alpha and beta cDNA libraries were sequenced on the Illumina HiSeq platform using custom primers. Per the authors' processing: Unique molecular identifiers were extracted from raw reads with MiGEC, and CDR3 positions were determined with MiXCR. Recombination models were inferred per individual with the repgenHMM and IGoR tools using an EM algorithm. Shared clonotypes were analyzed with the tcR package in R, and sharing was normalized by the product of cloneset sizes. Out-of-frame nonproductive sequences were analyzed to study raw recombination free of thymic and clonal selection effects. TCRdb itself trimmed the public reads at Q25 with fastp, ran MiXCR and retained productive beta chains. Entries that share a CDR3 protein sequence are merged under the most common genes and DNA. TCRdb's processing, not the authors' own work, is the source of the V and J calls. This sample has approximately 550,000 distinct CDR3 sequences in its table, and 20% to 25% of those were observed once. The leading ten clones occupy around 0.48% of the sample.

Paper-wide results and their limitations: Out-of-frame TCR alpha sharing in monozygotic twins was systematically underestimated by recombination models, whereas sharing between unrelated individuals was in agreement with the recombination models. In beta out-of-frame sequences, excess twin sharing was weaker, because having fewer shared sequences lowered the signal-to-noise ratio. Invariant T cells such as MAIT and iNKT could partly confound zero-insertion analyses, although diverse VJ usage argued against such confounding for most clonotypes. Conclusions relied on cross-sectional statistical analysis, since the same donors could not be followed over many years. Abundant cord blood beta clonotypes had fewer insertions, young adult naive repertoires showed a similar but weaker trend, and memory repertoires showed no such trend. Compared with coincidental sharing between unrelated individuals, out-of-frame TCR alpha sequences shared between twins had an excess of sequences with low generation probability.

This sample was shared with a second study, whose subject was yellow fever vaccine responses in identical twins. Reported in the second study: According to the authors, in identical twins the way T cells responded to vaccination appeared partly convergent and partly personalized. In identical twins, the study followed T cell clones that responded to the vaccine with precision.

This TCR derives from a woman between 18 and 29 years old in good health. This receptor chain uses TRBV19 and TRBJ2-1; TRBD2 fits 7 bases in the junction. Material for sequencing was CD4+ T cells sorted from blood. The CDR3 protein sequence reads: CASSTGRIRGEEQFF. The sequenced DNA is TGTGCCAGTAGTACCGGCCGTATTCGGGGGGAAGAGCAGTTCTTC.